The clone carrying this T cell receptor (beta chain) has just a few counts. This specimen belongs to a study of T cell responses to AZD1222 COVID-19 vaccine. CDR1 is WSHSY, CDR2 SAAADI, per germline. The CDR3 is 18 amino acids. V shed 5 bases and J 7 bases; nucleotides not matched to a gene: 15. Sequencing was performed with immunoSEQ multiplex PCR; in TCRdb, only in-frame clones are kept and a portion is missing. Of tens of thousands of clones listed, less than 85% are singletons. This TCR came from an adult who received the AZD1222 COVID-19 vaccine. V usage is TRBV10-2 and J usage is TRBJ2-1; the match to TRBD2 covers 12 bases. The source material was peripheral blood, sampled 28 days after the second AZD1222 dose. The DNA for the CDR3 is TGCGCCAGCAGTTCTAGCGGGAGGGGATTACGGGTGGCGAATGAGCAGTTCTTC. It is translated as CASSSSGRGLRVANEQFF.